One and the same sample provided the 19 T cell receptor beta chains below, sequenced in a study of PD-L1 blockade in urothelial cancer. Repertoires were generated with immunoSEQ multiplex PCR, while TCRdb's copy carries only in-frame clones and drops some. The data show over 45,000 clones, roughly 85% seen once. The input for sequencing was PBMCs, taken around atezolizumab (anti-PD-L1) treatment. Receptors originate from a man aged 55-75 years with urothelial cancer.

This clone came up a few times. The chain employs TRBV10-3 and TRBJ2-7, with 10 bases identical to TRBD2. Germline lookup yields CDR1 ENHRY and CDR2 SYGVKD. The ends lost 3 bases at V and 3 bases at J; junction bases unmatched: 5. This CDR3 comprises 15 residues. The CDR3 DNA reads as TGTGCCATCAGTGACCCTAGCGGGGGTCACTACGAGCAGTACTTC. Amino acids: CAISDPSGGHYEQYF.

The rearrangement joins TRBV28 to TRBJ2-2; 7 bases match TRBD1. Germline CDR1 MDHEN, CDR2 SYDVKM. This CDR3 has 15 amino acids. Trimming removed 5 bases from V and 6 bases from J; junction bases left unmatched: 9. Written as DNA, the CDR3 is TGTGCCAGCAGTCCATACAGGGGTCTGGCCGGGGAGCTGTTTTTT. Translating it yields CASSPYRGLAGELFF.

This clone has only a few counts. V is TRBV11-2 and J is TRBJ1-6; TRBD1 is a possible D gene (6 bases). This CDR3 region has 15 residues. Trimming shortened V by 1 base and J by 6 bases, and 10 bases separated the two germline ends. Germline CDR1 SGHAT, CDR2 FQNNGV. CDR3 in amino acids: CASSLVGRGNSPLHF. Written as DNA, the CDR3 is TGTGCCAGCAGCTTAGTTGGCAGGGGTAATTCACCCCTCCACTTT.

This sequence joins TRBV28 and TRBJ2-7; D perhaps matches TRBD1 (6 bases). V lost 2 bases and J 3 bases, leaving 8 bases between the germline ends. The CDR3 length is 13 residues. Germline V gene lookup returns CDR1 MDHEN and CDR2 SYDVKM. The CDR3 reads CASSLQGYYEQYF. As DNA, the CDR3 is TGTGCCAGCAGTTTACAGGGGTACTACGAGCAGTACTTC.

V and J are TRBV11-2 and TRBJ2-1; the match to TRBD1 covers 10 bases. The CDR3 length is 15 residues. The V and J ends lost 1 base and 6 bases, in that order; junction bases with no gene match: 3. Germline values: CDR1 SGHAT, CDR2 FQNNGV. This CDR3 reads CASSLVGQGTNEQFF. CDR3 sequence (DNA): TGTGCCAGCAGCTTAGTGGGACAGGGGACCAATGAGCAGTTCTTC.

The chain recombines TRBV11-2 with TRBJ1-1; no firm D call. The length of the CDR3 is 16 residues. Trimming took off 4 bases at V and 3 bases at J, with 18 bases between the two ends. Germline CDR1 and CDR2: SGHAT and FQNNGV. The CDR3 here is CASSSHYGRGDTEAFF. The CDR3 coding sequence is TGTGCCAGCAGCTCCCATTATGGACGGGGAGACACTGAAGCTTTCTTT.

In its sample, this clone was seen once. The V call is TRBV5-4, the J call TRBJ2-5; D possibly corresponds to TRBD1 (6 bases). The germline V gene encodes CDR1 SGHNT and CDR2 YYREEE (reference sequence). CDR3 length: 17 residues. V lost 0 bases to trimming and J lost 5 bases, with 20 bases between them. As DNA, the CDR3 is TGTGCCAGCAGCTTGGGTCAGGGGATAGGTGTCGTTGAGACCCAGTACTTC. This translates into CASSLGQGIGVVETQYF.

This chain uses TRBV29-1 with TRBJ1-1, with TRBD1 as a possible D gene (5 bases). This CDR3 is built from 13 residues. V was shortened by 4 bases and J by 0 bases, with 9 bases between the two germline ends. Germline V gene lookup returns CDR1 SQVTM and CDR2 ANQGSEA. This CDR3 is CSVVGHLNTEAFF. CDR3 coding DNA: TGCAGCGTTGTAGGACACTTGAACACTGAAGCTTTCTTT.

The rearrangement uses TRBV4-3 and TRBJ2-1; possible D gene TRBD2, 6 bases. The length of the CDR3 is 18 residues. Trimming shortened V by 0 bases and J by 5 bases, and 20 bases separated the two germline ends. The germline CDR1 and CDR2 sequences are LGHNA and YSLEER. CDR3 bases: TGCGCCAGCAGCCAAGATCCTGTGGGGGGACGCCCTGACAATGAGCAGTTCTTC. This sequence encodes CASSQDPVGGRPDNEQFF.

V usage is TRBV7-2 and J usage is TRBJ2-7, with TRBD1 as a possible D gene (5 bases). CDR1 and CDR2 (germline): SGHTA, FQGNSA. V was clipped by 5 bases and J by 0 bases, with 14 bases between them. The CDR3 has 15 amino acids. CDR3: CASSTGYSSSYEQYF. The CDR3 DNA sequence: TGTGCCAGCAGCACAGGTTACAGCAGCTCCTACGAGCAGTACTTC.

The V and J genes are TRBV29-1 and TRBJ2-7; 8 positions match TRBD1. The CDR3 is made up of 12 amino acids. CDR1 and CDR2 from the germline V gene are SQVTM and ANQGSEA. J was trimmed by 6 bases and V by 7 bases; bases with no gene match: 8. Here the CDR3 reads CSANGQGREQYF. CDR3 nucleotides: TGCAGCGCTAACGGACAGGGTCGCGAGCAGTACTTC.

The V gene is TRBV2, the J gene TRBJ2-5; no clear D. With 5 bases removed from V and 5 bases from J, the gap between germline ends came to 6 bases. There are 11 residues in the CDR3. Germline assignment: CDR1 SNHLY and CDR2 FYNNEI. The CDR3 spells CASSPRETQYF. The CDR3 bases are TGTGCCAGCAGTCCTCGGGAGACCCAGTACTTC.

The chain recombines TRBV18 with TRBJ2-2; D gene uncertain. CDR1 is KGHSH, CDR2 LQKENI, per germline. CDR3 length: 12 amino acids. Trimming left V 3 bases short and J 6 bases short, with 5 bases between. CDR3: CASSPRPGELFF. DNA of the CDR3: TGTGCCAGCTCACCGCGTCCCGGGGAGCTGTTTTTT.

The genes are TRBV19 and TRBJ1-3; possible D gene TRBD1, 6 bases. Germline V gene sequence: CDR1 LNHDA, CDR2 SQIVND (reference sequence). With 10 bases removed from V and 8 bases from J, the gap between germline ends came to 15 bases. The CDR3 has 12 amino acids. In nucleotides, the CDR3 is TGTGCCACAGGGACACCGGCGGACACCATATATTTT. It is translated as CATGTPADTIYF.

This sequence joins TRBV6-4 and TRBJ2-2; 7 nucleotides align to TRBD2. Germline V gene sequence: CDR1 MRHNA, CDR2 SNTAGT. The CDR3 spans 13 residues. With V trimmed by 6 bases and J by 4 bases, 2 bases remained unmatched. DNA of the CDR3: TGTGCCAGCAGGGCTAGCGGCACCGGGGAGCTGTTTTTT. Translation gives CASRASGTGELFF.

The chain recombines TRBV5-4 with TRBJ2-1, with 7 bases matching TRBD2. The CDR3 consists of 16 residues. Germline assignment: CDR1 SGHNT and CDR2 YYREEE (reference sequence). With 3 bases clipped from V and 2 bases from J, the junction kept 8 bases outside the gene matches. In DNA, the CDR3 is TGTGCCAGCAGCTCCCGACTAGCAGGCGCCTACAATGAGCAGTTCTTC. Protein: CASSSRLAGAYNEQFF. Full variable domain (remainder filled in from reference TRBV5-4 and TRBJ2-1): ETGVTQSPTHLIKTRGQQVTLRCSSQSGHNTVSWYQQALGQGPQFIFQYYREEENGRGNFPPRFSGLQFPNYSSELNVNALELDDSALYLCASSSRLAGAYNEQFFGPGTRLTVL.

The rearrangement uses TRBV5-1 and TRBJ2-7; D is perhaps TRBD1 (6 bases). This CDR3 is built from 16 residues. The V end was cut by 3 bases, the J end by 0 bases, with 16 bases between. CDR1 is SGHRS, CDR2 YFSETQ, per germline. The CDR3 is CASSSNRERSSYEQYF. The DNA of the CDR3 is TGCGCCAGCAGCTCTAACAGGGAAAGGAGCTCCTACGAGCAGTACTTC.

The chain links TRBV19 to TRBJ1-3; D gene uncertain. Trimming took off 4 bases at V and 2 bases at J, with 12 bases between the two ends. The CDR3 sequence is 15 residues long. The germline gives CDR1 LNHDA, CDR2 SQIVND (reference sequence). CDR3 nucleotides: TGTGCCAGTAGTACGACGACCGGGGCTGGAAACACCATATATTTT. As protein: CASSTTTGAGNTIYF.

This chain uses TRBV7-8 with TRBJ1-1; 11 nucleotides line up with TRBD1. The germline V gene encodes CDR1 SGHVS and CDR2 FQNEAQ. This CDR3 contains 14 residues. J was trimmed by 7 bases and V by 5 bases; bases with no gene match: 6. The CDR3 DNA reads TGTGCCAGCAGCCTCCGGACAGGGGGCCTTGAAGCTTTCTTT. Translating gives CASSLRTGGLEAFF.